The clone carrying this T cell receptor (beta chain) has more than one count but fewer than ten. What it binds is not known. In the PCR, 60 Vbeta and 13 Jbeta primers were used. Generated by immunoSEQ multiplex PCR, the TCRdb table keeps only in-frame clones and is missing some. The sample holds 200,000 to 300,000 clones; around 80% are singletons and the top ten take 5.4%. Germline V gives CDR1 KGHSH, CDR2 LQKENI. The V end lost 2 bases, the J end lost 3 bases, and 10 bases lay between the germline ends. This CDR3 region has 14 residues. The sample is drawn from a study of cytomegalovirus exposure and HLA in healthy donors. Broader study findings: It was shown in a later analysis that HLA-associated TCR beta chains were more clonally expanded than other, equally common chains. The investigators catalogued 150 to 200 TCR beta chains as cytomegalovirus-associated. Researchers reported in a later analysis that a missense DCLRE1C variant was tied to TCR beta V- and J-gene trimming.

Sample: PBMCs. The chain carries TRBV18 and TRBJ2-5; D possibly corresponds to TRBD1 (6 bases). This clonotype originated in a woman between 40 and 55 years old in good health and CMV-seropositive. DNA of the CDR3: TGTGCCAGCTCACCAGGACAGAATGAAGAGACCCAGTACTTC. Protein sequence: CASSPGQNEETQYF.